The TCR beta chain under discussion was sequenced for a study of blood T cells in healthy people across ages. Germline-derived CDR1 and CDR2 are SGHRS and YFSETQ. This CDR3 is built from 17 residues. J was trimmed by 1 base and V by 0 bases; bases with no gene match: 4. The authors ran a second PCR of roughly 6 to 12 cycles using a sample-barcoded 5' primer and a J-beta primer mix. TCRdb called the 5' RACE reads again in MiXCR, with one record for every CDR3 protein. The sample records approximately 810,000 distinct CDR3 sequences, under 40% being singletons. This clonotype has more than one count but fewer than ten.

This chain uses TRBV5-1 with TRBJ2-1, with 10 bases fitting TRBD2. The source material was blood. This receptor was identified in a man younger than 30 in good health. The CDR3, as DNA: TGCGCCAGCAGCTTGGGGGGACTAGCGAGGTCCTACAATGAGCAGTTCTTC. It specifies CASSLGGLARSYNEQFF.